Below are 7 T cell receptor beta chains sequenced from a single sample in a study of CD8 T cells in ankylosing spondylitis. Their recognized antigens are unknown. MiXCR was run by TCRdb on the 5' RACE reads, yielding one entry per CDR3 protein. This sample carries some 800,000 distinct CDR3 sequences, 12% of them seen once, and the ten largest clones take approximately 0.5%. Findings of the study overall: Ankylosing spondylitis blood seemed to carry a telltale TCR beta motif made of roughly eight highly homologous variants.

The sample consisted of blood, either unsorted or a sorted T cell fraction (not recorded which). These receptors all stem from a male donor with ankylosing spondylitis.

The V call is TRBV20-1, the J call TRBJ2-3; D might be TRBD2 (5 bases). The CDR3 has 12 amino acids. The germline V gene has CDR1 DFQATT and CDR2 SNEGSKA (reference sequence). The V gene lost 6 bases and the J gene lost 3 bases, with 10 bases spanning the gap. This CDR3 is CSAGLLTDTQYF. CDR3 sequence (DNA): TGCAGTGCAGGACTGTTAACAGATACGCAGTATTTT.

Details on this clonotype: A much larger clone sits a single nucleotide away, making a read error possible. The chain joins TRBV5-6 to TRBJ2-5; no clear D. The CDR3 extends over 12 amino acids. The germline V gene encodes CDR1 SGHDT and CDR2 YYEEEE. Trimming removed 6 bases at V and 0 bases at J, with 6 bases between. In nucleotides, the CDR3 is TGTGCCAGCACCTTAAACCAAGAGACCCAGTACTTC. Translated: CASTLNQETQYF.

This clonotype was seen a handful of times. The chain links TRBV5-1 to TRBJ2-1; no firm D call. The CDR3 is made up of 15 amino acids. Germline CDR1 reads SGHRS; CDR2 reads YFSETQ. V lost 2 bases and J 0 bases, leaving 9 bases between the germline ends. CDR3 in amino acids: CASSFLPGSYNEQFF. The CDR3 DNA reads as TGCGCCAGCAGCTTCCTTCCCGGCTCCTACAATGAGCAGTTCTTC.

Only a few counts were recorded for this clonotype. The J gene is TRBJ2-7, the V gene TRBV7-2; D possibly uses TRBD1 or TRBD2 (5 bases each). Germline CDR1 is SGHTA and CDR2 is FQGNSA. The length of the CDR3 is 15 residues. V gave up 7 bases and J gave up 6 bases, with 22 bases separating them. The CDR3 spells CASTSTRDGSSEQYF. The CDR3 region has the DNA TGTGCCAGCACCTCAACCCGGGACGGTAGCAGCGAGCAGTACTTC.

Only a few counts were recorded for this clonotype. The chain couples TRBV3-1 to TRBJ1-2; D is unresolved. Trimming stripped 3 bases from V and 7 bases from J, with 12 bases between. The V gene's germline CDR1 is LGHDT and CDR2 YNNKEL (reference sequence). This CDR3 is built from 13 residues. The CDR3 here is CASSQGIYLGYTF. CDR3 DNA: TGTGCCAGCAGCCAGGGAATTTACCTTGGCTACACCTTC.

The CDR3 DNA reads as TGTGCCAGCAGCTTAGCTGGATGGGTTGAAGCTTTCTTT. This sequence encodes CASSLAGWVEAFF. The chain couples TRBV7-2 to TRBJ1-1; D unclear. This CDR3 is built from 13 residues. Trimming stripped 0 bases from V and 7 bases from J, with 9 bases between. Germline V lookup: CDR1 SGHTA, CDR2 FQGNSA.

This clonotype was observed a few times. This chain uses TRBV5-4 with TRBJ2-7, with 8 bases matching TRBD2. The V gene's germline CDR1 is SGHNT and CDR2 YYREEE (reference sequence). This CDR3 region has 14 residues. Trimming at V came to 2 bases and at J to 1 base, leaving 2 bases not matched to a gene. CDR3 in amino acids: CASSFKRGSYEQYF. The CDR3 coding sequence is TGTGCCAGCAGCTTCAAGCGGGGGTCCTACGAGCAGTACTTC.